This is a list of T cell receptor beta chains from one sample in a study of blood T cell repertoires in COVID-19. Some clones are missing from TCRdb's copy, which holds only in-frame ones; the method was immunoSEQ multiplex PCR. The sample lists approximately 280,000 clones, about 90% occurring once. Specimen: PBMCs or T cells enriched from blood (not recorded which). The receptors were sampled from a woman aged 18-29 years with acute COVID-19. Each CDR3 is given with its conserved first and last residue. A D gene is named only where the DNA matches it firmly. The size field is filled for only some rows; it gives once, few, many or a size class.

clone_size j_call d_call v_call cdr3_nt cdr3_aa
- TRBJ2-1 TRBD2 TRBV19 TGTGCCAGTCGTAGGCTAGCGGGTCTCAATGAGCAGTTCTTC CASRRLAGLNEQFF
- TRBJ2-6 TRBD1 TRBV30 TGTGCCTCTCGCGTTACCGGACAGGGGCTCTGGTCTGGGGCCAACGTCCTGACTTTC CASRVTGQGLWSGANVLTF
- TRBJ2-3 TRBD2 TRBV7-2 TGTGCCAGCAGCTTAGTCCGACGGGGGGTGAGGGACACAGATACGCAGTATTTT CASSLVRRGVRDTDTQYF
- TRBJ1-5 TRBD1 TRBV2 TGTGCCAGCAGCCGGGGACAGGAGAATCAGCCCCAGCATTTT CASSRGQENQPQHF
few TRBJ2-5 - TRBV9 TGTGCCAGCAGCGTAGGGCAGGGGGGAGGTCAAGAGACCCAGTACTTC CASSVGQGGGQETQYF
- TRBJ1-1 - TRBV19 TGTGCCAGTAGGGAATATACAGCTGAGAAGTATTTCTTT CASREYTAEKYFF
- TRBJ2-3 TRBD2 TRBV7-3 TGTGCCAGCAAACTAGCGCATAGCACAGATACGCAGTATTTT CASKLAHSTDTQYF
- TRBJ1-5 TRBD1 TRBV19 TGTGCCAGTAGTATAATAGGACAGGGCCTTTATAGCAATCAGCCCCAGCATTTT CASSIIGQGLYSNQPQHF
- TRBJ2-7 - TRBV28 TGTGCCAGCTCCCCCTCGGGGATAGCGGCTGTCTACGAGCAGTACTTC CASSPSGIAAVYEQYF
- TRBJ1-4 TRBD1 TRBV5-8 TGTGCCAGCAGGAAATCCATTACAGGGGTTAATGAAAAACTGTTTTTT CASRKSITGVNEKLFF
once TRBJ2-1 - TRBV5-1 TGCGCCAGCAGCCCACAGGGTAATGAGCAGTTCTTC CASSPQGNEQFF
- TRBJ2-1 - TRBV12-3/TRBV12-4 TGTGCCAGCACCGAGAGCGGGGAGCAGTTCTTC CASTESGEQFF
- TRBJ2-7 - TRBV18 TGTGCCAGCTCACCAGGGGGGGCCCCCTACGAGCAGTACTTC CASSPGGAPYEQYF
- TRBJ1-5 - TRBV4-1 TGCGCCAGCAGCCAAAATGGACAGAGCAATCAGCCCCAGCATTTT CASSQNGQSNQPQHF
- TRBJ2-3 TRBD2 TRBV7-9 TGTGCCAGCAGCTCCCAGCGGGAGGGAACAGATACGCAGTATTTT CASSSQREGTDTQYF
- TRBJ2-7 - TRBV7-9 TGTGCCAGCAGCTCCAGGGCCTCAGTATACGAGCAGTACTTC CASSSRASVYEQYF
once TRBJ2-3 TRBD2 TRBV7-2 TGTGCCAGCAGCTCCCGCGGGGGCGTGGCGGGAGGGCGGGGAGATACGCAGTATTTT CASSSRGGVAGGRGDTQYF
- TRBJ2-5 - TRBV3-1/TRBV3-2 TGTGCCAGCAGCCTGGACTTGGTGAACGGGGAGACCCAGTACTTC CASSLDLVNGETQYF
- TRBJ1-6 - TRBV5-8 TGTGCCAGCAGCGCTTCCCGATATAGTAGCTCCTATAATTCACCCCTCCACTTT CASSASRYSSSYNSPLHF
- TRBJ2-1 TRBD2 TRBV19 TGTGCCAGTAGTACGACTAGCGGGACTTTGGGTGAGCAGTTCTTC CASSTTSGTLGEQFF
- TRBJ2-1 - TRBV4-2 TGTGCCAGCAGCCAAGAATTGGCGGCTTACAATGAGCAGTTCTTC CASSQELAAYNEQFF
- TRBJ2-2 - TRBV3-1/TRBV3-2 TGTGCCAGCAGCCTTAACGGGGAGCTGTTTTTT CASSLNGELFF
- TRBJ1-5 - TRBV4-1 TGCGCCAGCAGCCAAGATCACAGGAGTGATCAGCCCCAGCATTTT CASSQDHRSDQPQHF
- TRBJ2-2 - TRBV20-1 TGCAGTGCTAGTCCCCAGGAAGACACCGGGGAGCTGTTTTTT CSASPQEDTGELFF
once TRBJ1-2 TRBD1 TRBV18 TGTGCCAGCTCACCGGGGACAGAGGGGGGCTACACCTTC CASSPGTEGGYTF
- TRBJ2-1 TRBD2 TRBV5-1 TGCGCCAGCAGCTCCCTAGCGGGGAGCTACAATGAGCAGTTCTTC CASSSLAGSYNEQFF
- TRBJ2-7 - TRBV5-4 TGTGCCAGCACTCTTAACCAGGGGCACTCCTACGAGCAGTACTTC CASTLNQGHSYEQYF
- TRBJ2-3 - TRBV4-2 TGTGCCAGCAGCCAAGAATTCAATCAGGGTAGGCAGTATTTT CASSQEFNQGRQYF
few TRBJ1-2 TRBD1 TRBV11-3 TGTGCCACCAGACAGGGGTACTATGGCTACACCTTC CATRQGYYGYTF
- TRBJ2-2 - TRBV7-9 TGTGCCAGCAGCTTAGTGACAGGCGCCGGGGAGCTGTTTTTT CASSLVTGAGELFF
- TRBJ1-6 TRBD1 TRBV6-5 TGTGCCAGCAGTCGAGGACAGGATTCACCCCTCCACTTT CASSRGQDSPLHF
- TRBJ2-5 TRBD1 TRBV19 TGTGCCAGTAGTAGAACAGGGGGCCGGGAGACCCAGTACTTC CASSRTGGRETQYF
- TRBJ1-2 - TRBV29-1 TGCAGCGTTGCTTCGACAGGTGGGGTCGGTGGCTACACCTTC CSVASTGGVGGYTF
- TRBJ1-1 - TRBV27 TGTGCCAGCAGTTTAAATCCCATCGGGAACACTGAAGCTTTCTTT CASSLNPIGNTEAFF
- TRBJ2-2 - TRBV3-1/TRBV3-2 TGTGCCAGCAGCCATGGTTTAAGGGCCACTAGTCACCGGGAGCTGTTTTTT CASSHGLRATSHRELFF
- TRBJ2-7 TRBD2 TRBV18 TGTGCCAGCTCACCACGGGAGGGGTCCTACGAGCAGTACTTC CASSPREGSYEQYF
- TRBJ1-6 TRBD1 TRBV7-9 TGTGCCAGCAGCTCACAGACAGGGTTGAATTCACCCCTCCACTTT CASSSQTGLNSPLHF
- TRBJ1-1 - TRBV19 TGTGCCAGTAGTATATACGCCCCAGGGGAAACTGAAGCTTTCTTT CASSIYAPGETEAFF
- TRBJ2-3 TRBD2 TRBV10-3 TGTGCCATCAGGGCGACTAGCGGGAGTTTAGATACGCAGTATTTT CAIRATSGSLDTQYF
- TRBJ1-2 TRBD1 TRBV5-5 TGTGCCAGCAGCTGGGTCACAGGGGGCGGAGGCTACACCTTC CASSWVTGGGGYTF
- TRBJ1-3 TRBD1 TRBV9 TGTGCCAGCAGCGTGACAGGGGGCTCTGGAAACACCATATATTTT CASSVTGGSGNTIYF
- TRBJ1-5 - TRBV4-2 TGTGCCAGCAGCCAAGAGCGGTACCGGGTTGGGAGCAAAGAGCCCCAGCATTTT CASSQERYRVGSKEPQHF
- TRBJ2-5 - TRBV12-3/TRBV12-4 TGTGCCAGCAGGGGGGGAGAGACCCAGTACTTC CASRGGETQYF
- TRBJ2-7 TRBD1 TRBV19 TGTGCCAGTAGTCCTTGGACAGGGGAGGTCGAGCAGTACTTC CASSPWTGEVEQYF
- TRBJ1-5 - TRBV28 TGTGCCAGCATCCTAGGTTCCGCTAGCAATCAGCCCCAGCATTTT CASILGSASNQPQHF
- TRBJ1-4 - TRBV19 TGTGCCAGTACCCCCTCCTCACAACAGATTGCAACTAATGAAAAACTGTTTTTT CASTPSSQQIATNEKLFF
- TRBJ1-2 - TRBV5-5 TGTGCCAGCAGCCAGCATGGAGGGTATGGCTACACCTTC CASSQHGGYGYTF
- TRBJ2-2 - TRBV6-5 TGTGCCAGCAGGTTTGGCGGCGGGGAGCTGTTTTTT CASRFGGGELFF
once TRBJ1-1 - TRBV2 TGTGCCAGCAGAGCCCCGAGGGGGATGAACACTGAAGCTTTCTTT CASRAPRGMNTEAFF